Listed below are T cell receptor beta chains from one sample, sequenced in a study of blood T cell repertoires in COVID-19. The assay was immunoSEQ multiplex PCR, and TCRdb's table has in-frame clones only and misses some. The table records around 370,000 clones, about 90% of them present only once. The specimen was peripheral blood. Every receptor here comes from a woman aged 18-29 years who had recovered from COVID-19. The CDR3 runs from the conserved cysteine through the conserved F or W. Fields, in order: V gene, J gene, D gene, clone size, CDR3 protein, CDR3 DNA. A D gene is named only where the DNA matches it firmly. A row's size may be missing; if present it is once, few, many or a size class.

TRBV4-1,TRBJ1-2,.,.,CASSQPGTGSYGYTF,TGCGCCAGCAGCCAACCTGGAACAGGGTCCTATGGCTACACCTTC
TRBV18,TRBJ1-4,.,.,CASSPLGQFDEKLFF,TGTGCCAGCTCACCGCTAGGACAGTTTGATGAAAAACTGTTTTTT
TRBV7-2,TRBJ2-1,.,.,CASSLPRSAWYNEQFF,TGTGCCAGCAGCCTCCCGAGAAGTGCCTGGTACAATGAGCAGTTCTTC
TRBV4-3,TRBJ1-1,.,.,CASSQDPGVNTEAFF,TGCGCCAGCAGCCAAGATCCGGGGGTGAACACTGAAGCTTTCTTT
TRBV29-1,TRBJ1-2,.,.,CSVEDPGARGYTF,TGCAGCGTTGAAGATCCGGGAGCTAGGGGCTACACCTTC
TRBV13,TRBJ1-3,.,.,CASSLGLRTEYRNTIYF,TGTGCCAGCAGCTTAGGCCTAAGGACAGAGTATCGAAACACCATATATTTT
TRBV6-6,TRBJ2-6,TRBD1,.,CASSPKETGVHSGANVLTF,TGTGCCAGCAGTCCCAAGGAGACAGGGGTTCACTCTGGGGCCAACGTCCTGACTTTC
TRBV7-8,TRBJ1-1,.,.,CASSLARAGRSHTEAFF,TGTGCCAGCAGCTTAGCGCGGGCAGGGAGGAGTCACACTGAAGCTTTCTTT
TRBV5-6,TRBJ2-1,TRBD1,few,CASSLETGFSEQFF,TGTGCCAGCAGCTTGGAGACAGGGTTTAGTGAGCAGTTCTTC
TRBV6-5,TRBJ1-5,.,.,CASNSNQPQHF,TGTGCCTCCAATAGCAATCAGCCCCAGCATTTT
TRBV5-1,TRBJ2-3,.,.,CASSLAGALPDTQYF,TGCGCCAGCAGCTTGGCGGGAGCTCTCCCAGATACGCAGTATTTT
TRBV30,TRBJ1-2,.,.,CAWSSAPPGYTF,TGTGCCTGGAGTAGCGCGCCACCGGGCTACACCTTC
TRBV19,TRBJ2-4,TRBD1,.,CASSIPGTGYGRQYF,TGTGCCAGTAGTATCCCCGGGACAGGGTACGGCCGGCAGTACTTC
TRBV4-3,TRBJ2-2,TRBD1,.,CASSQPGQGSTGELFF,TGCGCCAGCAGCCAACCGGGACAGGGGTCGACCGGGGAGCTGTTTTTT
TRBV19,TRBJ2-1,.,.,CASSTQGYNEQFF,TGTGCCAGTAGTACGCAGGGTTACAATGAGCAGTTCTTC
TRBV7-9,TRBJ1-4,.,.,CASADATNEKLFF,TGTGCCAGCGCAGATGCAACTAATGAAAAACTGTTTTTT
TRBV7-9,TRBJ1-2,TRBD1,.,CASSPEQGRLEEGYTF,TGTGCCAGCAGCCCCGAACAGGGGCGCCTAGAGGAAGGCTACACCTTC
TRBV18,TRBJ1-6,.,once,CASSPRREPNSPLHF,TGTGCCAGCTCACCGAGGAGAGAGCCTAATTCACCCCTCCACTTT
TRBV5-1,TRBJ2-1,TRBD2,.,CASSTGGNEQFF,TGCGCCAGCAGCACGGGGGGCAATGAGCAGTTCTTC
TRBV19,TRBJ1-3,.,.,CASSIWQGGNTIYF,TGTGCCAGTAGTATTTGGCAGGGAGGAAACACCATATATTTT
TRBV9,TRBJ2-3,TRBD1,.,CASSLGTGYRTDTQYF,TGTGCCAGCAGCCTAGGGACAGGATATCGCACAGATACGCAGTATTTT
TRBV4-1,TRBJ2-3,.,.,CASSQDGGYTDTQYF,TGCGCCAGCAGCCAAGATGGCGGATACACAGATACGCAGTATTTT
TRBV11-2,TRBJ2-3,.,.,CASSSRGDTDTQYF,TGTGCCAGCAGCTCCAGGGGAGACACAGATACGCAGTATTTT
TRBV5-8,TRBJ1-1,.,.,CASSLREAGPMRAFF,TGTGCCAGCAGCTTGAGGGAAGCGGGTCCCATGAGGGCTTTCTTT
TRBV6-5,TRBJ1-4,TRBD1,once,CASRPGPGQREKLFF,TGTGCCAGCAGGCCCGGGCCGGGACAGAGGGAAAAACTGTTTTTT
TRBV4-3,TRBJ1-4,.,.,CASSQEAGFGEKLFF,TGCGCCAGCAGCCAAGAGGCCGGGTTTGGAGAAAAACTGTTTTTT
TRBV12-5,TRBJ1-2,.,.,CASGLVPVRASGYTF,TGTGCTAGTGGTTTGGTACCTGTCAGAGCGTCTGGCTACACCTTC
TRBV3-1/TRBV3-2,TRBJ2-5,.,.,CASSPRWSAEQETQYF,TGTGCCAGCAGCCCCCGTTGGTCCGCGGAACAAGAGACCCAGTACTTC